The present TCR beta chain was sequenced within a study of blood T cell repertoires in COVID-19 (dated by TCRdb to the early 2020s). General notes on the study: The collaborator samples originated in the United States, Italy and Spain and spanned the acute and convalescent phases of COVID-19. The material from the prospective study consisted of cDNA or gDNA derived from T cells, B-cell-depleted T cells, or PBMCs. Subjects who had been exposed to COVID-19, were actively infected with it, or had recovered from it provided the deeply sampled blood TCRbeta repertoires that made up the dataset. Samples came from the ongoing ImmuneRACE study (first 160 participants) plus 1,254 subjects from 6 global collaborators. The repertoires were made available in a free public database intended to serve as a resource for research on the immune response to SARS-CoV-2. HLA class I and class II types, where available, came from metadata supplied by the sample provider rather than from assay-based typing. The sample metadata nearly always contained a de-identified subject ID, COVID-19 status, age in years and sex.

Overall study outcomes, separate from this receptor: Clinical and demographic metadata were provided uncurated, with the amount varying by source and participant.

Counted from cysteine to phenylalanine, this CDR3 has 12 amino acids. The germline V gene (reference sequence) specifies LNHDA as CDR1 and SQIVND as CDR2. TCRbeta CDR3 regions were amplified from genomic DNA using the immunoSEQ Assay, a bias-controlled multiplex PCR. As for the original processing: Within the assay, amplification of reference gene primers was used to estimate how many nucleated cells each sample contained. To quantify the absolute abundance of each unique TCRbeta CDR3 rearrangement, sequence reads were collapsed and filtered. For each sample, productive Simpson clonality was calculated by taking the square root of Simpson's diversity index across productive rearrangements. TCRdb carries this immuneACCESS record with in-frame sequences only. Its versions omit some clonotypes, under half of them owing to an unresolved V gene in the studies checked, with the rest unexplained. V, J and clone size are those of that table, while D and trimming were read from the DNA. The table for this sample lists about 250,000 clones; around 86% of them were counted only once. Of the sample, roughly a sixth falls within the top ten clones.

As to this clone: No antigen is known for it. Because the CDR3's place on the DNA is in doubt, the DNA is left out and the CDR3 is given as listed by TCRdb.

Enrolling through a virtual design, the prospective study's participants ranged in age from roughly 18 to 89 years and lived across 20 to 25 United States geographic areas. Cohort assignment in the prospective study relied on participant-reported clinical history from a screening survey and a study questionnaire. ImmuneRACE Cohort 3 recovered participants were defined by two consecutive negative NP/OP PCR tests, healthcare professional clearance, or symptom resolution. In the prospective study, whole blood, serum and a nasopharyngeal or oropharyngeal swab were collected from each participant by mobile phlebotomists. Participants in the prospective study had the option to provide additional blood draws and questionnaires over an approximately 2-month period. Blood samples from the prospective study were shipped frozen or at room temperature prior to DNA extraction.

What was sequenced was PBMCs or T cells enriched from blood (not recorded which). This TCR was sampled from a man aged 18 to 30 who had recovered from COVID-19. This sequence uses TRBV19 and TRBJ2-3; TRBD2, as called in the table, went unchecked against the DNA. CDR3 loop: CASSTSVDTQYF.